These T cell receptor beta chains were read from a single sample in a study of OX40 agonist ivuxolimab in advanced cancers. Repertoires were generated with immunoSEQ multiplex PCR, while TCRdb's copy carries only in-frame clones and drops some. The table lists about 32,000 clones, 84% of them singletons, with about 20% in the top ten. The sample consisted of CD4+ or CD8+ T cells sorted from blood, taken in a trial of the OX40 agonist ivuxolimab. Receptor source: an adult with an advanced solid tumor such as melanoma, head and neck, liver or kidney cancer. Both conserved end residues are part of each CDR3. Fields, in order: V gene, J gene, D gene, clone size, CDR3 protein, CDR3 DNA. The D gene is left open where the match is weak. Expanded clones are given a class, and other clones once, few, many or no size at all.

V gene: TRBV5-6
J gene: TRBJ2-7
D gene: NA
clone size: NA
CDR3 protein: CASSWWGHEQYF
CDR3 DNA: TGTGCCAGCAGCTGGTGGGGCCACGAGCAGTACTTC

V gene: TRBV18
J gene: TRBJ2-7
D gene: NA
clone size: NA
CDR3 protein: CASSPWTNREQYF
CDR3 DNA: TGTGCCAGCTCACCATGGACTAATCGCGAGCAGTACTTC

V gene: TRBV27
J gene: TRBJ2-1
D gene: NA
clone size: NA
CDR3 protein: CASSLRGLLDPDEQFF
CDR3 DNA: TGTGCCAGCAGTTTACGTGGACTACTGGACCCCGATGAGCAGTTCTTC

V gene: TRBV6-6
J gene: TRBJ2-7
D gene: NA
clone size: NA
CDR3 protein: CASSYSTRPESYEQYF
CDR3 DNA: TGTGCCAGCAGTTACTCGACGAGGCCAGAGTCCTACGAGCAGTACTTC

V gene: TRBV4-2
J gene: TRBJ2-5
D gene: NA
clone size: NA
CDR3 protein: CASSQPGTETQYF
CDR3 DNA: TGTGCCAGCAGCCAACCAGGCACAGAGACCCAGTACTTC

V gene: TRBV5-1
J gene: TRBJ2-5
D gene: TRBD2
clone size: NA
CDR3 protein: CASSLEGTSGETQYF
CDR3 DNA: TGCGCCAGCAGCTTGGAAGGGACTAGCGGGGAGACCCAGTACTTC

V gene: TRBV7-6
J gene: TRBJ2-2
D gene: NA
clone size: NA
CDR3 protein: CASSLVRGLTGELFF
CDR3 DNA: TGTGCCAGCAGCTTAGTTCGGGGGCTGACCGGGGAGCTGTTTTTT

V gene: TRBV5-6
J gene: TRBJ2-2
D gene: NA
clone size: once
CDR3 protein: CASSLGNTGELFF
CDR3 DNA: TGTGCCAGCAGCTTGGGGAACACCGGGGAGCTGTTTTTT

V gene: TRBV6-6
J gene: TRBJ2-7
D gene: TRBD2
clone size: once
CDR3 protein: CASSELAVTYEQYF
CDR3 DNA: TGTGCCAGCAGTGAGCTAGCGGTTACCTACGAGCAGTACTTC

V gene: TRBV27
J gene: TRBJ2-7
D gene: NA
clone size: NA
CDR3 protein: CASSWQEQYF
CDR3 DNA: TGTGCCAGCAGCTGGCAAGAGCAGTACTTC

V gene: TRBV6-5
J gene: TRBJ2-5
D gene: NA
clone size: NA
CDR3 protein: CASSYEGYETQYF
CDR3 DNA: TGTGCCAGCAGTTACGAGGGGTATGAGACCCAGTACTTC

V gene: TRBV27
J gene: TRBJ2-6
D gene: NA
clone size: NA
CDR3 protein: CASRGRASGANVLTF
CDR3 DNA: TGTGCCAGCAGGGGTAGGGCGTCTGGGGCCAACGTCCTGACTTTC

V gene: TRBV19
J gene: TRBJ1-5
D gene: NA
clone size: few
CDR3 protein: CASSHRAINQPQHF
CDR3 DNA: TGTGCCAGTAGCCATCGGGCCATTAATCAGCCCCAGCATTTT

V gene: TRBV27
J gene: TRBJ1-5
D gene: NA
clone size: NA
CDR3 protein: CASSPRTGMGHQPQHF
CDR3 DNA: TGTGCCAGCAGTCCCAGGACGGGGATGGGTCATCAGCCCCAGCATTTT

V gene: TRBV5-4
J gene: TRBJ2-2
D gene: TRBD1
clone size: NA
CDR3 protein: CASSPGTGDFTGELFF
CDR3 DNA: TGTGCCAGCAGCCCAGGGACAGGAGACTTCACCGGGGAGCTGTTTTTT

V gene: TRBV5-6
J gene: TRBJ2-3
D gene: TRBD1
clone size: NA
CDR3 protein: CASRPTGGGADTQYF
CDR3 DNA: TGTGCCAGCAGGCCTACAGGGGGTGGGGCAGATACGCAGTATTTT

V gene: TRBV13
J gene: TRBJ2-7
D gene: TRBD1
clone size: NA
CDR3 protein: CASSPRDSPYEQYF
CDR3 DNA: TGTGCCAGCAGCCCCAGGGACAGCCCCTACGAGCAGTACTTC

V gene: TRBV6-1
J gene: TRBJ2-3
D gene: TRBD2
clone size: NA
CDR3 protein: CASSEARGTSIEDTQYF
CDR3 DNA: TGTGCCAGCAGTGAAGCGCGGGGGACTAGCATTGAGGATACGCAGTATTTT

V gene: TRBV7-9
J gene: TRBJ1-1
D gene: TRBD1
clone size: once
CDR3 protein: CASSLPRQGARSTEAFF
CDR3 DNA: TGTGCCAGCAGCCTCCCGCGACAGGGGGCGCGGTCGACTGAAGCTTTCTTT

V gene: TRBV5-1
J gene: TRBJ1-1
D gene: NA
clone size: NA
CDR3 protein: CASSLSGVLNTEAFF
CDR3 DNA: TGCGCCAGCAGCTTGAGCGGGGTACTGAACACTGAAGCTTTCTTT

V gene: TRBV27
J gene: TRBJ2-1
D gene: TRBD2
clone size: NA
CDR3 protein: CASSPHTSGSYNEQFF
CDR3 DNA: TGTGCCAGCAGTCCTCATACTAGCGGCTCCTACAATGAGCAGTTCTTC

V gene: TRBV4-1
J gene: TRBJ2-2
D gene: TRBD2
clone size: NA
CDR3 protein: CASSQDEGLAAGELFF
CDR3 DNA: TGCGCCAGCAGCCAAGATGAGGGACTAGCGGCCGGGGAGCTGTTTTTT

V gene: TRBV20-1
J gene: TRBJ1-5
D gene: NA
clone size: NA
CDR3 protein: CSAGGQGPQHF
CDR3 DNA: TGCAGTGCGGGGGGTCAGGGACCCCAGCATTTT

V gene: TRBV4-1
J gene: TRBJ2-7
D gene: TRBD1
clone size: NA
CDR3 protein: CASSQRATWTGELPYEQYF
CDR3 DNA: TGCGCCAGCAGCCAACGCGCAACTTGGACAGGGGAGCTGCCTTACGAGCAGTACTTC

V gene: TRBV28
J gene: TRBJ2-6
D gene: NA
clone size: once
CDR3 protein: CASSPPRSGANVLTF
CDR3 DNA: TGTGCCAGCAGCCCACCAAGGTCTGGGGCCAACGTCCTGACTTTC

V gene: TRBV9
J gene: TRBJ2-7
D gene: NA
clone size: NA
CDR3 protein: CASSPGSSYEQYF
CDR3 DNA: TGTGCCAGCAGCCCTGGTAGCTCCTACGAGCAGTACTTC

V gene: TRBV5-1
J gene: TRBJ2-7
D gene: TRBD1
clone size: once
CDR3 protein: CASWGTGMNEQYF
CDR3 DNA: TGCGCCAGCTGGGGGACAGGGATGAACGAGCAGTACTTC

V gene: TRBV7-8
J gene: TRBJ1-1
D gene: NA
clone size: NA
CDR3 protein: CASSPEGAEAFF
CDR3 DNA: TGTGCCAGCAGCCCAGAAGGGGCTGAAGCTTTCTTT

V gene: TRBV27
J gene: TRBJ2-7
D gene: TRBD2
clone size: NA
CDR3 protein: CASSPGTSGGYEQYF
CDR3 DNA: TGTGCCAGCAGTCCCGGGACTAGCGGGGGGTACGAGCAGTACTTC

V gene: TRBV6-5
J gene: TRBJ2-7
D gene: NA
clone size: NA
CDR3 protein: CASSYGQPTYEQYF
CDR3 DNA: TGTGCCAGCAGTTACGGCCAGCCAACTTACGAGCAGTACTTC

V gene: TRBV7-8
J gene: TRBJ2-7
D gene: NA
clone size: NA
CDR3 protein: CASSSGLISYEQYF
CDR3 DNA: TGTGCCAGCAGCTCCGGACTGATCTCCTACGAGCAGTACTTC

V gene: TRBV9
J gene: TRBJ2-5
D gene: NA
clone size: NA
CDR3 protein: CASSEGVVSLGETQYF
CDR3 DNA: TGTGCCAGCAGCGAGGGGGTAGTGTCCTTGGGAGAGACCCAGTACTTC

V gene: TRBV7-2
J gene: TRBJ2-7
D gene: NA
clone size: NA
CDR3 protein: CASSLLLGSYEQYF
CDR3 DNA: TGTGCCAGCAGCTTATTGCTGGGCTCCTACGAGCAGTACTTC

V gene: TRBV2
J gene: TRBJ1-2
D gene: NA
clone size: once
CDR3 protein: CASSDWGGDYGYTF
CDR3 DNA: TGTGCCAGCAGTGACTGGGGGGGGGACTATGGCTACACCTTC

V gene: TRBV25-1
J gene: TRBJ2-2
D gene: NA
clone size: NA
CDR3 protein: CASSEPNSPRELFF
CDR3 DNA: TGTGCCAGCAGTGAACCCAACTCACCCAGGGAGCTGTTTTTT

V gene: TRBV6-6
J gene: TRBJ2-7
D gene: TRBD2
clone size: NA
CDR3 protein: CASSPAGLAVAYEQYF
CDR3 DNA: TGTGCCAGCAGTCCGGCAGGACTAGCGGTGGCCTACGAGCAGTACTTC

V gene: TRBV5-1
J gene: TRBJ2-1
D gene: NA
clone size: NA
CDR3 protein: CASSLGIGRSYNEQFF
CDR3 DNA: TGCGCCAGCAGCTTGGGAATAGGGAGGTCCTACAATGAGCAGTTCTTC

V gene: TRBV29-1
J gene: TRBJ2-1
D gene: NA
clone size: few
CDR3 protein: CSVTKEAGSYNEQFF
CDR3 DNA: TGCAGCGTTACCAAGGAAGCGGGTTCCTACAATGAGCAGTTCTTC

V gene: TRBV6-1
J gene: TRBJ2-5
D gene: NA
clone size: NA
CDR3 protein: CASSEAQAGREKTQYF
CDR3 DNA: TGTGCCAGCAGTGAAGCCCAGGCGGGGCGGGAAAAGACCCAGTACTTC

V gene: TRBV6-5
J gene: TRBJ1-2
D gene: NA
clone size: once
CDR3 protein: CASSLAANLGYTF
CDR3 DNA: TGTGCCAGCAGTTTGGCGGCGAACTTGGGCTACACCTTC

V gene: TRBV7-9
J gene: TRBJ1-1
D gene: NA
clone size: NA
CDR3 protein: CASSLAPSQITEAFF
CDR3 DNA: TGTGCCAGCAGCTTAGCGCCTAGCCAAATCACTGAAGCTTTCTTT

V gene: TRBV1
J gene: TRBJ2-1
D gene: NA
clone size: NA
CDR3 protein: CTSSGLAGENEQFF
CDR3 DNA: TGCACCAGCAGCGGACTAGCGGGAGAAAATGAGCAGTTCTTC

V gene: TRBV6-4
J gene: TRBJ2-2
D gene: NA
clone size: few
CDR3 protein: CASSDGGTGELFF
CDR3 DNA: TGTGCCAGCAGTGACGGGGGAACCGGGGAGCTGTTTTTT

V gene: TRBV9
J gene: TRBJ1-1
D gene: TRBD1
clone size: NA
CDR3 protein: CASSVEDRTNTEAFF
CDR3 DNA: TGTGCCAGCAGCGTAGAGGACAGGACGAACACTGAAGCTTTCTTT

V gene: TRBV7-9
J gene: TRBJ2-7
D gene: TRBD2
clone size: NA
CDR3 protein: CAGRTSGKYEQYF
CDR3 DNA: TGTGCCGGGAGGACTAGCGGGAAATACGAGCAGTACTTC

V gene: TRBV6-5
J gene: TRBJ2-7
D gene: NA
clone size: once
CDR3 protein: CASSYGEGGSYEQYF
CDR3 DNA: TGTGCCAGCAGTTACGGGGAAGGGGGCTCCTACGAGCAGTACTTC

V gene: TRBV4-1
J gene: TRBJ2-4
D gene: TRBD2
clone size: NA
CDR3 protein: CASSQGTSGGGSIQYF
CDR3 DNA: TGCGCCAGCAGCCAAGGGACTAGCGGGGGCGGTAGCATTCAGTACTTC

V gene: TRBV27
J gene: TRBJ1-2
D gene: TRBD1
clone size: NA
CDR3 protein: CASSLSGTVLTNYGYTF
CDR3 DNA: TGTGCCAGCAGTTTATCGGGGACAGTCCTAACTAACTATGGCTACACCTTC

V gene: TRBV27
J gene: TRBJ1-5
D gene: NA
clone size: few
CDR3 protein: CASSLGVDQPQHF
CDR3 DNA: TGTGCCAGCAGTCTAGGGGTCGATCAGCCCCAGCATTTT

V gene: TRBV4-3
J gene: TRBJ1-1
D gene: NA
clone size: NA
CDR3 protein: CASSQDQQEVTEAFF
CDR3 DNA: TGCGCCAGCAGCCAAGATCAGCAGGAAGTCACTGAAGCTTTCTTT

V gene: TRBV7-9
J gene: TRBJ2-2
D gene: TRBD2
clone size: NA
CDR3 protein: CASSFPTSANTGELFF
CDR3 DNA: TGTGCCAGCAGTTTCCCGACTAGCGCGAACACCGGGGAGCTGTTTTTT